These 30 T cell receptor beta chains were all obtained from the same sample, sequenced in a study of regulatory T cells in long-lasting Graves disease. Arm-PCR of CDR3 regions and iRepertoire HTBI primers were the basis on which TCR beta libraries were built. From the multiplex PCR reads, TCRdb called clonotypes with MiXCR, one entry per CDR3 protein. This table holds approximately 400,000 distinct CDR3 sequences, more than 13% found once. Described time point: newly diagnosed GD, antithyroid drugs for less than 3 months. From RNA extracted from PBMCs, the TCR library was made. In addition, the sample was reused for a study of T cells in Graves' hyperthyroidism and ophthalmopathy.

The source material was peripheral blood mononuclear cells (PBMCs), sampled at new diagnosis, from a patient treated with antithyroid drugs. These receptors all come from a young woman with Graves disease.

A few counts support this clonotype. The chain carries TRBV6-5 and TRBJ2-5, with D tentatively TRBD2 (6 bases). Per the germline V gene, CDR1 is MNHEY and CDR2 is SVGAGI. Deletions cut 2 bases from V and 5 bases from J, with 9 bases between. The CDR3 has 13 amino acids. CDR3 nucleotide sequence: TGTGCCAGCAGTTACGCGGGGTGGGAGACCCAGTACTTC. Encoded protein: CASSYAGWETQYF.

At least ten counts were recorded for this clonotype. The rearrangement uses TRBV12-3 or TRBV12-4 and TRBJ2-7; 10 bases match TRBD2. The trim removed 1 base at V and 6 bases at J, leaving 6 bases unmatched. The CDR3 covers 15 residues. Here the CDR3 DNA reads TGTGCCAGCAGTTTAGGGGGACTAGCGATCGGCGAGCAGTACTTC. This encodes CASSLGGLAIGEQYF.

Many counts were recorded for this clonotype. The rearrangement links TRBV29-1 to TRBJ2-1, with unresolved D. Germline CDR1 and CDR2: SQVTM and ANQGSEA. There are 11 residues in the CDR3. Trimming removed 4 bases from V and 7 bases from J, with 8 bases in between. CDR3 residues: CSVVGPNEQFF. The CDR3 DNA follows: TGCAGCGTTGTGGGCCCAAATGAGCAGTTCTTC.

This clonotype was seen at least ten times. V and J are TRBV20-1 and TRBJ2-7; D is unresolved. Germline V gene lookup returns CDR1 DFQATT and CDR2 SNEGSKA (reference sequence). V dropped 6 bases and J dropped 4 bases, with 16 bases sitting between them. The CDR3 runs 13 residues. This chain's CDR3 is CSAVQEYLYEQYF. The CDR3 DNA sequence: TGCAGTGCCGTCCAGGAGTACCTTTACGAGCAGTACTTC.

This clonotype was observed many times. CDR3 loop: CASSRTSGGLGIYEQYF. In DNA, the CDR3 is TGTGCCAGCTCACGAACTAGCGGGGGCCTCGGAATCTACGAGCAGTACTTC. The chain employs TRBV18 and TRBJ2-7; 11 bases agree with TRBD2. Germline trimming cut 4 bases from V and 3 bases from J; bases unmatched to any gene: 11. The CDR3 spans 17 residues. In germline, CDR1 is KGHSH, CDR2 LQKENI.

This clonotype was seen ten or more times. The chain joins TRBV7-9 to TRBJ2-3, with D unclear. This CDR3 is 15 amino acids long. The germline V gene has CDR1 SEHNR and CDR2 FQNEAQ (reference sequence). Between the trimmed V and J ends, which lost 1 base and 2 bases, there was a span of 10 bases. The CDR3 is CASSLEGSHTDTQYF. CDR3 in DNA: TGTGCCAGCAGCTTAGAGGGCAGCCACACAGATACGCAGTATTTT.

This clonotype was detected only a few times. The CDR3 DNA reads as TGCAGTGCTCGTCCGTGGTTCACTGAAGCTTTCTTT. Translating it yields CSARPWFTEAFF. The chain employs TRBV20-1 and TRBJ1-1, with unresolved D. Trimming stripped 5 bases from V and 4 bases from J, with 11 bases between. CDR3 length equals 12 residues. Germline loops: CDR1 DFQATT, CDR2 SNEGSKA (reference sequence).

This clonotype occurred many times. The chain links TRBV20-1 to TRBJ2-1, with 7 bases identical to TRBD2. Germline-derived CDR1 and CDR2 are DFQATT and SNEGSKA (reference sequence). J lost 7 bases, V lost 4 bases, and 7 bases had no gene match. The CDR3 consists of 13 residues. This chain's CDR3 is CSATGGRENEQFF. The CDR3 region has the DNA TGCAGTGCTACAGGAGGGAGGGAAAATGAGCAGTTCTTC.

The V and J genes are TRBV7-6 and TRBJ2-1; the match to TRBD2 covers 7 bases. The junction had 7 bases not matched to a gene; V was cut back by 5 bases and J by 9 bases. This CDR3 has 13 amino acids. The V gene's germline CDR1 is SGHVS and CDR2 FNYEAQ. CDR3 protein: CASSVGGETEQFF. The CDR3 DNA reads TGTGCCAGCAGCGTGGGGGGGGAGACTGAGCAGTTCTTC.

A remark on this clonotype: One base away lies a much larger clone, so this may be a sequencing read error. V and J are TRBV3-1 and TRBJ2-3; 12 positions match TRBD2. The J call may be faulty, since TRBJ2-7 better matches the DNA end. CDR1 LGHDT and CDR2 YNNKEL come from the germline V gene (reference sequence). This CDR3 has 17 residues. The CDR3 protein is CASSQGTSGILYNEQYF. CDR3 sequence (DNA): TGTGCCAGCAGCCAAGGGACTAGCGGGATCCTCTACAATGAGCAGTACTTC.

Many counts were recorded for this clonotype. The chain is built from TRBV6-5 and TRBJ2-1; TRBD1 matches at 9 bases. The germline V gene has CDR1 MNHEY and CDR2 SVGAGI. This CDR3 is 18 amino acids long. Unmatched junction bases numbered 10, after V lost 0 bases and J lost 4 bases. CDR3 sequence: CASSYSIGGTGKYNEQFF. CDR3 DNA: TGTGCCAGCAGTTACTCGATAGGCGGGACAGGGAAATACAATGAGCAGTTCTTC.

The gene calls are TRBV9 and TRBJ2-7, with D unclear. The CDR3 is 14 residues long. CDR1 SGDLS and CDR2 YYNGEE come from the germline V gene. V was clipped by 1 base and J by 0 bases, with 8 bases between them. The CDR3 DNA follows: TGTGCCAGCAGCGTAAAACCGGGCTCCTACGAGCAGTACTTC. It translates to CASSVKPGSYEQYF.

The rearrangement uses TRBV20-1 and TRBJ2-3; 7 bases match TRBD2. The CDR3 is 16 amino acids. J lost 4 bases, V lost 0 bases, and 10 bases had no gene match. Germline V gene lookup returns CDR1 DFQATT and CDR2 SNEGSKA (reference sequence). Written as DNA, the CDR3 is TGCAGTGCTAGAGATCAAAGCGGGATTAGGGCAGATACGCAGTATTTT. It translates to CSARDQSGIRADTQYF.

This clonotype has only a few counts. One base separates it from a far larger clone, so it is likely a read error. The chain employs TRBV27 and TRBJ2-4; D gene ambiguous. The CDR3 spans 17 residues. V was shortened by 0 bases and J by 13 bases, with 25 bases between the two germline ends. Per the germline V gene, CDR1 is MNHEY and CDR2 is SMNVEV (reference sequence). CDR3 protein: CASSLSAFGHSYNEQYF. Written as DNA, the CDR3 is TGTGCCAGCAGTTTATCCGCCTTTGGGCACTCCTACAATGAGCAGTACTTC.

This clonotype was recorded many times. The chain carries TRBV29-1 and TRBJ1-5; the D gene is possibly TRBD1 (5 bases). The CDR3 is 14 residues long. CDR1 and CDR2 from the germline V gene are SQVTM and ANQGSEA. Trimming shortened V by 4 bases and J by 2 bases, and 12 bases separated the two germline ends. In nucleotides, the CDR3 is TGCAGCGTTGGAACGGGGCTCGGCAATCAGCCCCAGCATTTT. It yields the protein CSVGTGLGNQPQHF.

Many counts were recorded for this clonotype. The V call is TRBV10-3, the J call TRBJ2-7; TRBD2 aligns across 11 bases. This CDR3 has 14 residues. With 11 bases clipped from V and 3 bases from J, the junction kept 9 bases outside the gene matches. The germline V gene has CDR1 ENHRY and CDR2 SYGVKD. The CDR3 DNA is TGTGCCGCCAGAACAGGACTAGCGGGCTACGAGCAGTACTTC. Protein: CAARTGLAGYEQYF.

This clonotype appeared many times. V and J are TRBV12-3 or TRBV12-4 and TRBJ1-5, with D unclear. Trimming cost V 10 bases and J 1 base, with 17 bases left between them. The CDR3 runs to 15 residues. The CDR3 DNA is TGTGCCACCTCGCCGGGGAGGCGAAGCAATCAGCCCCAGCATTTT. This translates into CATSPGRRSNQPQHF.

This clonotype was picked up many times. This chain uses TRBV3-1 with TRBJ1-4; perhaps TRBD1 as D (5 bases). Germline CDR1 LGHDT, CDR2 YNNKEL (reference sequence). CDR3 length: 16 amino acids. V lost 0 bases to trimming and J lost 7 bases, with 15 bases between them. The CDR3 DNA reads TGTGCCAGCAGCCAAGACCTTCTGAGGGGCGTTGAAAAACTGTTTTTT. Its translation is CASSQDLLRGVEKLFF.

Of note for this clonotype: Being one base from a much bigger clone, this may be a read error. CDR3 region: CTSSRDRGLGGYTF. DNA for the CDR3: TGTACCAGCAGTCGGGACAGGGGGCTCGGAGGCTACACCTTC. This sequence joins TRBV12-3 or TRBV12-4 and TRBJ1-2; TRBD1 aligns across 12 bases. CDR3 length: 14 residues.

V and J are TRBV14 and TRBJ2-2, with 9 bases aligning to TRBD1. The length of the CDR3 is 17 residues. V lost 5 bases, J lost 5 bases, and 12 bases stayed unmatched. Germline V gene sequence: CDR1 SGHDN, CDR2 FVKESK. CDR3 nucleotides: TGTGCCAGCAGCTCCAACTCGGGACAGGGATATACCGGGGAGCTGTTTTTT. The encoded protein is CASSSNSGQGYTGELFF.

This clonotype was counted at least ten times. The V call is TRBV27, the J call TRBJ2-2; D may match TRBD1 or TRBD2 (5 bases each). The CDR3 length is 13 residues. V dropped 2 bases and J dropped 13 bases, with 14 bases sitting between them. Looked up from germline, CDR1 is MNHEY and CDR2 is SMNVEV (reference sequence). This chain's CDR3 is CASSLRLRDGLFF. The CDR3 bases are TGTGCCAGCAGTTTACGCCTCCGGGACGGGCTGTTTTTT.

In its sample, this clonotype was seen many times. This sequence joins TRBV3-1 and TRBJ1-1; D ambiguous. Germline V gene data show CDR1 as LGHDT and CDR2 as YNNKEL (reference sequence). This CDR3 contains 14 residues. V lost 4 bases, J lost 1 base, and 10 bases lay in between. The DNA of the CDR3 is TGTGCCAGCAGCCCCGGTGGAGCGAACACTGAAGCTTTCTTT. It codes for CASSPGGANTEAFF.

This clonotype has ten or more counts. As DNA, the CDR3 is TGTGCCAGCAGCTTTTCCGAGAGCTCCTACAATGAGCAGTTCTTC. Protein sequence: CASSFSESSYNEQFF. The V call is TRBV11-2, the J call TRBJ2-1; D is unclear. The CDR3 is made up of 15 amino acids. With 3 bases removed from V and 0 bases from J, the gap between germline ends came to 9 bases. Germline V gives CDR1 SGHAT, CDR2 FQNNGV.

At least ten counts were recorded for this clonotype. This sequence joins TRBV30 and TRBJ2-5, with D perhaps TRBD2 (5 bases). The V gene's germline CDR1 is GTSNPN and CDR2 SVGIG (reference sequence). Between the trimmed V and J ends, which lost 2 bases and 5 bases, there was a span of 12 bases. The CDR3 has 13 residues. As DNA, the CDR3 is TGTGCCTGGAGTCGAAACAGAGGGGAGACCCAGTACTTC. Amino acids: CAWSRNRGETQYF.

This clonotype has ten or more counts. V and J are TRBV11-2 and TRBJ2-1; TRBD2 might be the D (5 bases). Trimming removed 4 bases at V and 8 bases at J, with 12 bases between. CDR1 is SGHAT and CDR2 is FQNNGV in the germline V gene. The CDR3 is 13 residues long. This CDR3 is CASSSPQRYEQFF. The CDR3 nucleotides are TGTGCCAGCAGCTCCCCTCAGCGGTATGAGCAGTTCTTC.

This clonotype was detected a few times. The V and J genes are TRBV20-1 and TRBJ2-7; TRBD2 agrees at 9 bases. From germline, CDR1 is DFQATT and CDR2 SNEGSKA (reference sequence). Unmatched junction bases numbered 14, after V lost 6 bases and J lost 5 bases. The CDR3 runs 15 residues. CDR3 bases: TGCAGTGCCTGGGGGTCTAGCGGGAAAACGAACGAGCAGTACTTC. Residues: CSAWGSSGKTNEQYF.

This clonotype was observed many times. V and J are TRBV20-1 and TRBJ2-1; TRBD2 aligns across 8 bases. The V and J ends lost 0 bases and 6 bases, in that order; junction bases with no gene match: 1. This CDR3 is built from 13 residues. In germline, CDR1 is DFQATT, CDR2 SNEGSKA (reference sequence). CDR3 loop: CSARDLAGNEQFF. CDR3 coding DNA: TGCAGTGCTAGAGATCTAGCGGGCAATGAGCAGTTCTTC.

This clonotype was picked up a small number of times. The chain recombines TRBV27 with TRBJ1-4; TRBD1 matches 7 bases. The V gene end was trimmed by 7 bases and the J gene end by 7 bases; junction bases not matched to a gene: 12. The CDR3 has 15 residues. CDR1 and CDR2 from the germline V gene are MNHEY and SMNVEV (reference sequence). The CDR3 coding sequence is TGTGCCAGCATGACAGGGAAGGGTTTAGGTGAAAAACTGTTTTTT. Encoded protein: CASMTGKGLGEKLFF.

In this sample, this clonotype turned up many times. A junction boundary mismatches the germline segment, possibly from a read error. The V gene is TRBV5-1, the J gene TRBJ1-1; D remains unclear. Germline assignment: CDR1 SGHRS and CDR2 YFSETQ. CDR3 length equals 13 residues. CDR3 protein: CASSLGAGTEAFF. The CDR3 DNA reads TGTGCCAGCAGCCTCGGAGCGGGCACTGAAGCTTTCTTT.

This clonotype came up many times. The chain couples TRBV6-1 to TRBJ2-5; weak D call: TRBD1 (5 bases). The germline V gene has CDR1 MNHNS and CDR2 SASEGT. This CDR3 is 15 amino acids long. Deletions cut 7 bases from V and 4 bases from J, with 19 bases between. The CDR3 here is CASTTITRAGETQYF. The DNA for the CDR3 is TGTGCCAGCACAACTATCACCAGGGCAGGAGAGACCCAGTACTTC.